One and the same sample provided the 7 T cell receptor beta chains below, sequenced in a study of blood T cell repertoires in COVID-19. Libraries were prepared by immunoSEQ multiplex PCR; TCRdb keeps only in-frame clonotypes and omits some of them. The sample has over 85,000 clones; about 87% are singletons. The sequenced material came from peripheral blood. Receptors were obtained from a man aged 45 to 65 with active or convalescent COVID-19.

The chain joins TRBV9 to TRBJ1-1, with D unresolved. Germline CDR1 reads SGDLS; CDR2 reads YYNGEE. The CDR3 covers 13 residues. V shed 4 bases and J shed 3 bases, with 10 bases lying between them. The CDR3: CASSISQDTEAFF. The CDR3 bases are TGTGCCAGCAGCATTTCTCAGGACACTGAAGCTTTCTTT.

This chain joins TRBV4-3 and TRBJ2-1; D might be TRBD1 (6 bases). Germline CDR1 is LGHNA and CDR2 is YSLEER. Trimming cost V 5 bases and J 4 bases, with 18 bases left between them. This CDR3 region has 16 residues. The CDR3 sequence is CASSKRQESEYNEQFF. The CDR3 DNA follows: TGCGCCAGCAGCAAACGACAGGAGTCGGAATACAATGAGCAGTTCTTC.

V and J are TRBV14 and TRBJ2-7, with a weak D call TRBD2 (5 bases). Trimming took off 0 bases at V and 2 bases at J, with 8 bases between the two ends. CDR3 length: 14 residues. In germline, CDR1 is SGHDN, CDR2 FVKESK. In nucleotides, the CDR3 is TGTGCCAGCAGCCAAGACTGGAGGCCCTACGAGCAGTACTTC. It translates to CASSQDWRPYEQYF.

This clone has just one count. This rearrangement joins TRBV28 to TRBJ1-1; no firm D call. This CDR3 comprises 13 residues. The germline V gene encodes CDR1 MDHEN and CDR2 SYDVKM. The ends were cut back, 5 bases at V and 0 bases at J, with 7 bases in the middle. CDR3 nucleotide sequence: TGTGCCAGCAGTAACAGCATGAACACTGAAGCTTTCTTT. It translates to CASSNSMNTEAFF.

The rearrangement joins TRBV10-3 to TRBJ1-1; maybe TRBD1 (5 bases). The CDR3 runs 13 residues. V gave up 8 bases and J gave up 9 bases, with 19 bases separating them. Looked up from germline, CDR1 is ENHRY and CDR2 is SYGVKD. The CDR3: CAIGRGGSSKAFF. The CDR3 nucleotides read TGTGCCATCGGACGCGGGGGGAGCTCAAAAGCTTTCTTT.

The V gene is TRBV7-2, the J gene TRBJ2-5; 10 nucleotides match TRBD2. CDR1 and CDR2 from the germline V gene are SGHTA and FQGNSA. The CDR3 has 16 residues. J was trimmed by 1 base and V by 8 bases; bases with no gene match: 10. The CDR3 region has the DNA TGTGCCAGCCGCGAGACTAGCGGGCCGCCCCAAGAGACCCAGTACTTC. Its protein is CASRETSGPPQETQYF. The complete variable domain, with remaining parts taken from reference TRBV7-2 and TRBJ2-5, reads GAGVSQSPSNKVTEKGKDVELRCDPISGHTALYWYRQSLGQGLEFLIYFQGNSAPDKSGLPSDRFSAERTGGSVSTLTIQRTQQEDSAVYLCASRETSGPPQETQYFGPGTRLLVL.

The chain employs TRBV21-1 and TRBJ1-6. TRBV21-1 is a recognized pseudogene. CDR3 size: 14 residues. The CDR3 DNA is TGTGCCAGCGCTGGGCGGGGGCTGGGGTCACCCCTCCACTTT. Translated, it gives CASAGRGLGSPLHF.